This T cell receptor beta chain comes out of a study of Ad26.COV2.S vaccination and SARS-CoV-2 variants. Germline V lookup: CDR1 KGHSH, CDR2 LQKENI. The CDR3 consists of 15 residues. Trimming took off 2 bases at V and 2 bases at J, with 13 bases between the two ends. Study outcomes and limitations: The TCR breadth and depth analyses may have understated or missed part of the total T cell responses. Breadth of non-spike TCRs did not differ between vaccinees and placebo recipients. While placebo recipients had lower spike-specific TCR breadth, vaccine recipients had more.

The sample's treatment: roughly 20 received Ad26.COV2.S at low or high dose, single or two shots; several received placebo; per-sample allocation not given. On day 63 after the first injection, vaccine and placebo recipients gave samples. Ad26.COV2.S expressed prefusion-stabilized spike from the original Wuhan strain. Data came from immunoSEQ multiplex PCR; TCRdb stores just in-frame clones and leaves some out. Of 300,000 to 350,000 clones in the sample, approximately 90% are singletons; the top ten hold approximately 5.9%. Comments on this clone: The antigen is not known.

The V call is TRBV18, the J call TRBJ2-7; maybe TRBD2 (7 bases). The receptor was isolated from a person between 18 and 59 years old who received the Ad26.COV2.S COVID-19 vaccine or a placebo. The specimen was peripheral blood, collected in a trial of Ad26.COV2.S vaccine versus placebo. The DNA of the CDR3 is TGTGCCAGCTCACCAGGGGGGGGCTTGACCTACGAGCAGTACTTC. This encodes CASSPGGGLTYEQYF.